This record covers a single TCR beta chain. Its matching antigen is unknown. This sample is part of a study of identical twins. The study's findings and limits: The abundant beta clonotypes from cord blood had fewer insertions, and memory repertoires had none of this. Interpretation of the results relied on cross-sectional statistical analysis and not on following the same donors. Invariant T cells like MAIT and iNKT could partly confound the zero-insertion analyses.

One entry per CDR3 protein, called by TCRdb with MiXCR from the 5' RACE reads. Counted here are 1.5 million to 2 million distinct CDR3 sequences, roughly a third occurring once; the ten biggest clones make up approximately 0.25%. There are 14 residues in the CDR3. Sequencing was done on a sample of cord blood. This chain links TRBV21-1 with TRBJ2-1; the D call of TRBD1 is as the table states it, not checked on the DNA. The J call may be faulty, since TRBJ2-7 better matches the DNA end. TRBV21-1 is assigned pseudogene status. This clonotype originated in a newborn girl in good health. The CDR3 DNA sequence: TGTGCCAGCAGCAAAGTGGGACAGTACAATGAGCAGTACTTC. Residues: CASSKVGQYNEQYF.